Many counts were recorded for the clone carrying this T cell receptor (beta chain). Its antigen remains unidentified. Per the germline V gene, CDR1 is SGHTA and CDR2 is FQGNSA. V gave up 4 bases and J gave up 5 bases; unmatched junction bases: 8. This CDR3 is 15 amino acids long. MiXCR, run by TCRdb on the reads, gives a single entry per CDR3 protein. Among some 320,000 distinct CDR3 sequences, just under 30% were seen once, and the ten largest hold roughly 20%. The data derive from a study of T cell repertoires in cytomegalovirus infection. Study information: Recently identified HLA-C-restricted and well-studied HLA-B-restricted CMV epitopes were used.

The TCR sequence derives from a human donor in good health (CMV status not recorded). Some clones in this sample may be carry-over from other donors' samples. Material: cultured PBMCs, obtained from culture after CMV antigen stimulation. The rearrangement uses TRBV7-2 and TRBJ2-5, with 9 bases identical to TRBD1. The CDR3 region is CASSSHRGLGETQYF. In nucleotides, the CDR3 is TGTGCCAGCAGCTCCCACAGGGGGCTGGGGGAGACCCAGTACTTC.